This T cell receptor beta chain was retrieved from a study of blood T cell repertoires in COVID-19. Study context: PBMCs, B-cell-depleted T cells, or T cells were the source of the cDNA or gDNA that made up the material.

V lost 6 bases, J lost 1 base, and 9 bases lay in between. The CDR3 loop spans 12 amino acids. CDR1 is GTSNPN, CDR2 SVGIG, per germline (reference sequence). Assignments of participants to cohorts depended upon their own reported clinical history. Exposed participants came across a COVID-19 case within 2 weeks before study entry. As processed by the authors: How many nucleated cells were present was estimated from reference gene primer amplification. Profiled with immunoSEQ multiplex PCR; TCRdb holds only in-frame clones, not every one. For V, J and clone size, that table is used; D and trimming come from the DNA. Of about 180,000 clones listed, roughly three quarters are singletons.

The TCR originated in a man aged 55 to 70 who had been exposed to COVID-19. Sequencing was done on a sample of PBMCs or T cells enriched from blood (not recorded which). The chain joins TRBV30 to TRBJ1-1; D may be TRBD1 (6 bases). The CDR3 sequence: CACLQGNTEAFF. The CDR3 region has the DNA TGTGCCTGCCTACAGGGGAACACTGAAGCTTTCTTT.